A selection of T cell receptor beta chains follows, all from one sample in a study of blood T cell repertoires in COVID-19. Libraries were prepared by immunoSEQ multiplex PCR; TCRdb keeps only in-frame clonotypes and omits some of them. The sample shows tens of thousands of clones, roughly nine tenths of them seen only once. Sequenced input: peripheral blood. These receptors were taken from a middle-aged man with acute or convalescent COVID-19. Both conserved end residues are part of each CDR3. Each record gives: clone size, V gene, D gene, J gene, CDR3 DNA, CDR3 protein. D genes are given only for firm matches. Size values are once, few and many counts, or a class for expanded clones, and some rows have none.

>once|TRBV5-1|-|TRBJ2-2
TGCGCCAGCAGCTCCTCGAACACCGGGGAGCTGTTTTTT
CASSSSNTGELFF
>-|TRBV27|-|TRBJ1-1
TGTGCCAGCAGTCTCCTGGGGGGTGTGTACACTGAAGCTTTCTTT
CASSLLGGVYTEAFF
>-|TRBV11-2|-|TRBJ1-2
TGTGCCAGCAGCTTAGCCAGGGTTGATCAGGGCTACACCTTC
CASSLARVDQGYTF
>-|TRBV2|TRBD1|TRBJ2-2
TGTGCCAACTCTTTCCGGGACAGACATACCGGGGAGCTGTTTTTT
CANSFRDRHTGELFF
>-|TRBV5-1|-|TRBJ2-6
TGCGCCAGCAGCTTTAAAGGGAGTGGGGCCAACGTCCTGACTTTC
CASSFKGSGANVLTF
>once|TRBV6-5|-|TRBJ1-5
TGTGCCAGCAGTCTGACAGAGGATAGCAATCAGCCCCAGCATTTT
CASSLTEDSNQPQHF
>-|TRBV7-9|-|TRBJ1-2
TGTGCCAGCAGCCTACCGGGATTATATGGCTACACCTTC
CASSLPGLYGYTF
>medium-sized|TRBV10-2|TRBD1|TRBJ1-2
TGCGCCAGCAGTGGGCCGGGGACAGGGACCAGCTACACCTTC
CASSGPGTGTSYTF
>-|TRBV29-1|TRBD1|TRBJ1-2
TGCAGCGTTGTTAGGTCGGGGACAGCCTATAATGGCTACACCTTC
CSVVRSGTAYNGYTF
>-|TRBV24-1|-|TRBJ2-6
TGTGCCACCAGTGACCAGGGTAGTTCTAGGGCTGGGGCCAACGTCCTGACTTTC
CATSDQGSSRAGANVLTF
>-|TRBV7-8|TRBD2|TRBJ2-1
TGTGCCAGCAGCCCACGACTAGCGGGAGCGCTTGAGCAGTTCTTC
CASSPRLAGALEQFF
>few|TRBV2|TRBD1|TRBJ2-1
TGTGCCAGCACCGATAGAAAAAAGCTCCAGGACAGGGGTCGGAGTGGGCAGTTCTTC
CASTDRKKLQDRGRSGQFF
>-|TRBV28|TRBD2|TRBJ2-3
TGTGCCAGCACTCCGAGGGGAGGGGAGGATACGCAGTATTTT
CASTPRGGEDTQYF
>-|TRBV28|TRBD1|TRBJ1-1
TGTGCCAGCAGTTTTACGGGGCAGGGGGCACGCACTGAAGCTTTCTTT
CASSFTGQGARTEAFF
>-|TRBV7-9|TRBD1|TRBJ1-5
TGTGCCAGCAGCTTACAGGGGGCAGGTCAGCCCCAGCATTTT
CASSLQGAGQPQHF
>-|TRBV9|-|TRBJ2-1
TGTGCCAGCAGCACCGCCTGGAGGGGGCCGATCAATGAGCAGTTCTTC
CASSTAWRGPINEQFF
>-|TRBV18|TRBD1|TRBJ1-2
TGTGCCAGCTCACGGGAACCTCCGGGGACAGGCGCGTATGGCTACACCTTC
CASSREPPGTGAYGYTF
>-|TRBV29-1|-|TRBJ1-2
TGCAGCGTTGAAGAAGGAACCCGGGGCTATGGCTACACCTTC
CSVEEGTRGYGYTF
>-|TRBV18|-|TRBJ1-1
TGTGCCAGCTCACCATTAGAGAACACTGAAGCTTTCTTT
CASSPLENTEAFF
>once|TRBV27|-|TRBJ1-5
TGTGCCAGCCCTCGGGAAAGCAATCAGCCCCAGCATTTT
CASPRESNQPQHF
>once|TRBV30|TRBD1|TRBJ1-6
TGTGCCTGGAGTGTAAGGACAGGGGGTAATTCACCCCTCCACTTT
CAWSVRTGGNSPLHF
>-|TRBV11-2|TRBD2|TRBJ2-1
TGTGCCAGCAGCTTAACAACGCTTAGCGGGAATGAGCAGTTCTTC
CASSLTTLSGNEQFF
>-|TRBV3-1/TRBV3-2|TRBD1|TRBJ1-2
TGTGCCAGCAGCCACCACACAGGGGGCGCGGTTGGCTACACCTTC
CASSHHTGGAVGYTF
>once|TRBV11-2|-|TRBJ2-5
TGTGCCAGCAGCTTAGGATCCCGGCAAGAGACCCAGTACTTC
CASSLGSRQETQYF
>-|TRBV11-2|TRBD1|TRBJ1-5
TGTGCCAGCAGCGGAGGACAGGGAAGTCAGCCCCAGCATTTT
CASSGGQGSQPQHF
>-|TRBV5-1|-|TRBJ1-2
TGCGCCAGCAGCTTTGACAATCGACAGGAGTTCTTC
CASSFDNRQEFF
>-|TRBV3-1/TRBV3-2|-|TRBJ2-1
TGTGCCAGCAGCCGCCACGGGGGTAGTGAGCAGTTCTTC
CASSRHGGSEQFF
>-|TRBV6-1|TRBD1|TRBJ1-2
TGTGCCAGCAGTGAAGTGACAGGGAGCTATGGCTACACCTTC
CASSEVTGSYGYTF
>-|TRBV19|TRBD1|TRBJ2-3
TGTGCCAGTAGTCCCCGCCCTACAGGGGTCGGCACAGATACGCAGTATTTT
CASSPRPTGVGTDTQYF
>-|TRBV9|TRBD2|TRBJ2-5
TGTGCCAGCAGCTCCCGAGGGGGCGGGGGGGCCGGTTTAGAGACCCAGTACTTC
CASSSRGGGGAGLETQYF
>once|TRBV20-1|-|TRBJ2-3
TGCAGTGCTAGTCCGAGCTCCGATACGCAGTATTTT
CSASPSSDTQYF
>-|TRBV2|-|TRBJ2-2
TGTGCCAGCAGGGACCAGGGGACCGGGGAGCTGTTTTTT
CASRDQGTGELFF
>once|TRBV9|TRBD1|TRBJ1-1
TGTGCCAGCAGTTTGACAGGGTTGATGAACACTGAAGCTTTCTTT
CASSLTGLMNTEAFF
>once|TRBV5-1|TRBD2|TRBJ2-1
TGCGCCAGCAGCTTTAATTTGGCGGGAGCAGAGTTCTTC
CASSFNLAGAEFF
>-|TRBV7-9|TRBD2|TRBJ2-7
TGTGCCAGCAGGCCCGGACTAGCGGGGACCTACGAGCAGTACTTC
CASRPGLAGTYEQYF
>-|TRBV7-9|TRBD2|TRBJ2-1
TGTGCCAGCAGCTTTGCGGGGGGAGTTTATGAGCAGTTCTTC
CASSFAGGVYEQFF
>-|TRBV28|-|TRBJ1-2
TGTGCCAGCAGGGGGAAGGACAGCCGCTATGGCTACACCTTC
CASRGKDSRYGYTF
>-|TRBV4-3|-|TRBJ1-5
TGCGCCAGCAGCCAAGAGAGGCGGGGGGTCAATCAGCCCCAGCATTTT
CASSQERRGVNQPQHF
>-|TRBV28|TRBD1|TRBJ1-2
TGTGCCAGCGAGACAGGGAACTATGGCTACACCTTC
CASETGNYGYTF
>-|TRBV5-4|-|TRBJ2-6
TGTGCCAGCCTCCGGGGGGCTAGCTCTGGGGCCAACGTCCTGACTTTC
CASLRGASSGANVLTF
>-|TRBV4-2|-|TRBJ1-1
TGTGCCAGCAGCCAAGCGCAGGGCCTGATTCGCGAAGCTTTCTTT
CASSQAQGLIREAFF
>once|TRBV5-1|TRBD2|TRBJ2-1
TGCGCCAGCAGCGGCCCTAGCGGGAGGTACAATGAGCAGTTCTTC
CASSGPSGRYNEQFF
>-|TRBV27|-|TRBJ1-3
TGTGCCAGCAGTCCAATGGGGGGATCAGGAAACACCATATATTTT
CASSPMGGSGNTIYF
>-|TRBV6-1|TRBD1|TRBJ1-5
TGTGCCAGCAGTGCATCATCCGGGACAGGCATCAATCAGCCCCAGCATTTT
CASSASSGTGINQPQHF
>-|TRBV28|TRBD1|TRBJ1-5
TGTGCCAGCATCAACAGGGGGACCAATCAGCCCCAGCATTTT
CASINRGTNQPQHF
>-|TRBV10-1|-|TRBJ2-7
TGCGCCAGCAGAAAAGTAACAGGGAGTGGAGGCTACGAGCAGTACTTC
CASRKVTGSGGYEQYF
>-|TRBV3-1/TRBV3-2|-|TRBJ2-3
TGTGCCAGCAGCCAATGGGATGGGGGGGGGCCCACAGATACGCAGTATTTT
CASSQWDGGGPTDTQYF
>-|TRBV27|TRBD1|TRBJ2-5
TGTGCCAGCAGTACCGACAGGGGAGAGACCCAGTACTTC
CASSTDRGETQYF
>-|TRBV5-1|-|TRBJ2-2
TGCGCCAGCAGCTTGTTAGCTACGCCCGGGGAGCTGTTTTTT
CASSLLATPGELFF
>-|TRBV4-2|-|TRBJ1-1
TGTGCCAGCCAAGGTCCAGGGGTAGGGGGTATGATTGCTTTCTTT
CASQGPGVGGMIAFF
>-|TRBV10-3|-|TRBJ1-3
TGTGCCATCAGAGACCCTCAGGGTTCTGGAAACACCATATATTTT
CAIRDPQGSGNTIYF